Shown below are 10 T cell receptor beta chains from a single sample sequenced in a study of control samples from healthy donors and cancer patients. Produced via immunoSEQ multiplex PCR; TCRdb's table is partial and in-frame only. The sample includes 150,000 to 200,000 clones, more than 90% of them seen just once. Sequenced material: blood. These receptors were obtained from a man aged 30 to 39 in good health.

The chain recombines TRBV6-5 with TRBJ2-2, with 8 positions matching TRBD1. The CDR3 is made up of 15 amino acids. Unmatched junction bases numbered 6, after V lost 5 bases and J lost 4 bases. CDR1 is MNHEY, CDR2 SVGAGI, per germline. The CDR3 protein is CASSRTGTSTGELFF. CDR3 bases: TGTGCCAGCAGTAGGACAGGGACCTCCACCGGGGAGCTGTTTTTT.

The V gene is TRBV4-1, the J gene TRBJ2-7; D remains ambiguous. This CDR3 has 13 residues. Per the germline V gene, CDR1 is MGHRA and CDR2 is YSYEKL. Between the trimmed V and J ends, which lost 1 base and 6 bases, there was a span of 10 bases. The CDR3 here is CASSQGRTLEQYF. The CDR3 nucleotides read TGCGCCAGCAGCCAAGGGAGAACGCTCGAGCAGTACTTC.

V and J are TRBV5-5 and TRBJ2-1, with 7 bases lining up with TRBD1. This CDR3 comprises 14 residues. Germline trimming cut 4 bases from V and 1 base from J; bases unmatched to any gene: 2. The germline gives CDR1 SGHKS, CDR2 YYEKEE (reference sequence). The CDR3 nucleotides read TGTGCCAGCAGCCCGGGACAGTCCTACAATGAGCAGTTCTTC. As protein: CASSPGQSYNEQFF. The variable domain in full, completed from reference TRBV5-5 and TRBJ2-1, reads DAGVTQSPTHLIKTRGQQVTLRCSPISGHKSVSWYQQVLGQGPQFIFQYYEKEERGRGNFPDRFSARQFPNYSSELNVNALLLGDSALYLCASSPGQSYNEQFFGPGTRLTVL.

The sample holds a few counts of this clone. The chain is built from TRBV3-1 (or the pseudogene TRBV3-2) and TRBJ1-2; TRBD1 is a possible D gene (6 bases). The CDR3 sequence is 18 residues long. The germline CDR1 and CDR2 sequences are LGHDT and YNNKEL (reference sequence). V lost 1 base to trimming and J lost 6 bases, with 24 bases between them. CDR3 in amino acids: CASSQVEGRLGGANGYTF. The CDR3 DNA follows: TGTGCCAGCAGCCAAGTTGAGGGCCGGTTAGGGGGAGCGAATGGCTACACCTTC.

The chain employs TRBV18 and TRBJ2-7; D unclear. The V end was cut by 3 bases, the J end by 2 bases, with 8 bases between. Looked up from germline, CDR1 is KGHSH and CDR2 is LQKENI. The CDR3 is 13 residues long. CDR3 amino acids: CASSPGYTYEQYF. CDR3 DNA sequence: TGTGCCAGCTCACCTGGGTATACCTACGAGCAGTACTTC.

V and J are TRBV5-4 and TRBJ2-7, with 10 bases fitting TRBD2. This CDR3 contains 16 residues. Germline values: CDR1 SGHNT, CDR2 YYREEE (reference sequence). The ends lost 1 base at V and 5 bases at J; junction bases unmatched: 9. The CDR3 sequence: CASSLPASGRAHEQYF. In DNA, the CDR3 is TGTGCCAGCAGCTTGCCAGCGAGCGGGAGGGCCCACGAGCAGTACTTC.

This clone was seen once. This chain links TRBV24-1 with TRBJ1-1, with D possibly being TRBD1 (6 bases). The CDR3 spans 14 residues. V was clipped by 4 bases and J by 6 bases, with 14 bases between them. Germline V gene data show CDR1 as KGHDR and CDR2 as SFDVKD. CDR3 sequence (DNA): TGTGCCACCAGTGACCTGAGACAGGCTCCTGAAGCTTTCTTT. It is translated as CATSDLRQAPEAFF.

This chain joins TRBV30 and TRBJ1-5; perhaps TRBD1 as D (6 bases). The CDR3 sequence is 13 residues long. Germline V lookup: CDR1 GTSNPN, CDR2 SVGIG (reference sequence). Trimming stripped 5 bases from V and 5 bases from J, with 13 bases between. The CDR3 nucleotides are TGTGCCTGGTCCGGGGGGCGCGATCAGCCCCAGCATTTT. Protein: CAWSGGRDQPQHF.

This chain joins TRBV6-1 and TRBJ1-5; 8 bases fit TRBD1. Germline-derived CDR1 and CDR2 are MNHNS and SASEGT. This CDR3 has 15 residues. The V segment lost 1 base and the J segment 3 bases; nucleotides outside the gene matches: 2. The CDR3 coding sequence is TGTGCCAGCAGTGAAGGGACAGGGAACAATCAGCCCCAGCATTTT. Translation: CASSEGTGNNQPQHF.

The chain carries TRBV5-6 and TRBJ2-3; 11 nucleotides match TRBD2. Germline CDR1 SGHDT, CDR2 YYEEEE. The CDR3 has 15 amino acids. The V gene end was trimmed by 2 bases and the J gene end by 6 bases; junction bases not matched to a gene: 5. The CDR3 sequence: CASSFSGRAVDTQYF. In DNA, the CDR3 is TGTGCCAGCAGCTTTAGCGGGAGGGCCGTGGATACGCAGTATTTT.